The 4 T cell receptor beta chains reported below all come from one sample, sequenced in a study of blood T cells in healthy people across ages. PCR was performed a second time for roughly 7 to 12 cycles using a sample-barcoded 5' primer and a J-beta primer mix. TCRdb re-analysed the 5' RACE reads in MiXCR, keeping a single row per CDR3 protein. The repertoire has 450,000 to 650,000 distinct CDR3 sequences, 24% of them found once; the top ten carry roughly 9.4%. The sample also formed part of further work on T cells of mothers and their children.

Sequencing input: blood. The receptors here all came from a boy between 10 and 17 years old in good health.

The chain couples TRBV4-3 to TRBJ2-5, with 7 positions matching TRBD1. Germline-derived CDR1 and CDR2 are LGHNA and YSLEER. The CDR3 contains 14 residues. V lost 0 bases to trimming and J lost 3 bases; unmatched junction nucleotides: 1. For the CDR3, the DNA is TGCGCCAGCAGCCAAGAGACAGGGAAAGAGACCCAGTACTTC. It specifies CASSQETGKETQYF.

The CDR3 nucleotides read TGCGCCAGCAGCCAAGATCGACAGGGGACCGGGGAGCTGTTTTTT. Its translation is CASSQDRQGTGELFF. The chain joins TRBV4-3 to TRBJ2-2; TRBD1 aligns across 8 bases. The CDR3 extends over 15 amino acids. After removal of 0 bases from V and 5 bases from J, the junction contained 2 bases not matched to a gene. CDR1 and CDR2 (germline): LGHNA, YSLEER.

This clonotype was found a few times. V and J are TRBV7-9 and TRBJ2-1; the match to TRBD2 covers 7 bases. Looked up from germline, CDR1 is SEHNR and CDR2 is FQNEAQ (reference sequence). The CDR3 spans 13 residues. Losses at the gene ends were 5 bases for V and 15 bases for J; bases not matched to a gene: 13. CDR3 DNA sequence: TGTGCCAGCAGCCTACGACGCCGGGGGAGGGCGTTCTTC. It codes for CASSLRRRGRAFF.

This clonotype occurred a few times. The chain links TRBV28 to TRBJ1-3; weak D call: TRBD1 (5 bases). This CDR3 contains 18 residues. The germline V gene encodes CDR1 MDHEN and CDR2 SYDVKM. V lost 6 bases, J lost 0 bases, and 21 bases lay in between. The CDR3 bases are TGTGCCAGCAGCCTAACGGGGGACCCTGTAGGCTCTGGAAACACCATATATTTT. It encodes CASSLTGDPVGSGNTIYF.